This TCR beta chain stems from a study of human T cells and chemical hapten exposure. Study-wide context: Minor pooled library volume differences mainly drove per-sample TCR yield variation. Study-wide findings and caveats: The study found that DPC sensitization did not change TCRs above 1 in 1000 frequency.

CDR3 length: 14 residues. V shed 5 bases and J shed 3 bases, with 11 bases lying between them. The germline gives CDR1 SGHAT, CDR2 FQNNGV. Regarding time point: healthy volunteer bleed at 2 weeks. It was from unfractionated whole blood that total RNA was extracted. This clonotype has more than one count but fewer than ten. Its antigen is still unknown. In the original processing: Sample TCR totals centred on a median of approximately 96,000, ranging about 20,000 to 700,000. From the RACE reads, TCRdb called clonotypes with MiXCR, one entry per CDR3 protein. V and J calls and clone size were set by TCRdb, not the authors. This sample has tens of thousands of distinct CDR3 sequences, with just under 9% found just once.

The chain uses TRBV11-2 and TRBJ2-1; the D gene is possibly TRBD2 (6 bases). The sample comprised whole blood. The receptor was derived from a female donor in good health. Some clones in this sample may be carry-over from other donors' samples. The CDR3 region is CASSPGLYYNEQFF. The CDR3 DNA is TGTGCCAGCAGCCCCGGACTATACTACAATGAGCAGTTCTTC.